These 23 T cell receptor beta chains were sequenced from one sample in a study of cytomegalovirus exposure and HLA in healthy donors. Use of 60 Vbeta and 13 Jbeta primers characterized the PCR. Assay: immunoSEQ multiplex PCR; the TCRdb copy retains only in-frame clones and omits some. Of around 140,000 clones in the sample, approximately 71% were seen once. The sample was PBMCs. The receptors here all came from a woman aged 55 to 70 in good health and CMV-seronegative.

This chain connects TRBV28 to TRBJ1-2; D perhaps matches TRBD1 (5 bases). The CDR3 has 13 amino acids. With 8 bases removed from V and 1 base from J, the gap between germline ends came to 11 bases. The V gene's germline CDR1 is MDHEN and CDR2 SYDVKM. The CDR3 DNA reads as TGTGCCAGCCTTGGGGGAGGTAACTATGGCTACACCTTC. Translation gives CASLGGGNYGYTF.

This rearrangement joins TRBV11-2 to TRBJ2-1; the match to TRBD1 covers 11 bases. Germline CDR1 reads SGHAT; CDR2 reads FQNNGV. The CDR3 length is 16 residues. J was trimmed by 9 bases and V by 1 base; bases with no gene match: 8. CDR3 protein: CASSLGTGGRVSEQFF. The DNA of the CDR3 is TGTGCCAGCAGCTTAGGGACAGGGGGCCGGGTAAGTGAGCAGTTCTTC. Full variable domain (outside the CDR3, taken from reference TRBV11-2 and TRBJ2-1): EAGVAQSPRYKIIEKRQSVAFWCNPISGHATLYWYQQILGQGPKLLIQFQNNGVVDDSQLPKDRFSAERLKGVDSTLKIQPAKLEDSAVYLCASSLGTGGRVSEQFFGPGTRLTVL.

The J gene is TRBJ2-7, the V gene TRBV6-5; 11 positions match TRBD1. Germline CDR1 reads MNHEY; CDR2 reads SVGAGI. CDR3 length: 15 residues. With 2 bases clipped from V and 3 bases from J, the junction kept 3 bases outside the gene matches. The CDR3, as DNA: TGTGCCAGCAGTTACCGGGACAGGGGGATCTACGAGCAGTACTTC. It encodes CASSYRDRGIYEQYF.

CDR3 residues: CAIRDRFTYEQYF. As DNA, the CDR3 is TGTGCCATAAGGGACAGGTTCACCTACGAGCAGTACTTC. The V and J genes are TRBV6-5 and TRBJ2-7; 8 bases fit TRBD1. Germline V lookup: CDR1 MNHEY, CDR2 SVGAGI. V gave up 10 bases and J gave up 2 bases; unmatched junction bases: 7. The CDR3 is 13 residues long.

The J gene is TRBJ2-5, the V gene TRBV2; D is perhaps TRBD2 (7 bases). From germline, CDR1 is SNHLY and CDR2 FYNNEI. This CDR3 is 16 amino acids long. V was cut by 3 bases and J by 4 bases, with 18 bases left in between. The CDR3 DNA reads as TGTGCCAGCAGTGAGAGAGGGGGGGGATTTCGAGAGACCCAGTACTTC. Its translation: CASSERGGGFRETQYF.

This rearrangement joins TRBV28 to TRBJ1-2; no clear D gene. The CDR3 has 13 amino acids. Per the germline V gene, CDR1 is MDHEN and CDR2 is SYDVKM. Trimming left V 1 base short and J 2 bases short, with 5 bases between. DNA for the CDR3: TGTGCCAGCAGTTTATTGGCCAACTATGGCTACACCTTC. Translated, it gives CASSLLANYGYTF.

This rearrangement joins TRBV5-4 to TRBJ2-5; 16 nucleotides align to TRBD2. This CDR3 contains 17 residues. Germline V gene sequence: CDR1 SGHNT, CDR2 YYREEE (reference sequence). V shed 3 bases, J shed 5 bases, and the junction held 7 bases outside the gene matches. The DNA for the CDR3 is TGTGCCAGCAGCTGGGGGACTAGCGGGGGGGCCTATGAGACCCAGTACTTC. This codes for CASSWGTSGGAYETQYF. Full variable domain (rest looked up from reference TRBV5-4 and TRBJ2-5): ETGVTQSPTHLIKTRGQQVTLRCSSQSGHNTVSWYQQALGQGPQFIFQYYREEENGRGNFPPRFSGLQFPNYSSELNVNALELDDSALYLCASSWGTSGGAYETQYFGPGTRLLVL.

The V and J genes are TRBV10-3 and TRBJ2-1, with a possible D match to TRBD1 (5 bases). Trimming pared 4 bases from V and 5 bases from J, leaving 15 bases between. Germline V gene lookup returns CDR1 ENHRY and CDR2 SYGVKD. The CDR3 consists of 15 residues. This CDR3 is CAISVSPPGNNEQFF. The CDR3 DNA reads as TGTGCCATCAGTGTCAGTCCTCCAGGGAACAATGAGCAGTTCTTC.

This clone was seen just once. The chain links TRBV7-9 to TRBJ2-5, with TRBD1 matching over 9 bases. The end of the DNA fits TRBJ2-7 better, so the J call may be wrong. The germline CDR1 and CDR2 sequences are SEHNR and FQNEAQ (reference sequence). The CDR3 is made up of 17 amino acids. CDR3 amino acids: CASSSRTGGRPSYEQYF. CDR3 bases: TGTGCCAGCAGCTCACGAACAGGGGGCCGTCCATCCTACGAGCAGTACTTC.

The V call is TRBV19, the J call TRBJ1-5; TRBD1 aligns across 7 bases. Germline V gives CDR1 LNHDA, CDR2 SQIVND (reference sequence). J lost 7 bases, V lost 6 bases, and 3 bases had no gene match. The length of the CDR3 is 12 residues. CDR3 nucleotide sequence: TGTGCCAGTAGGGGACAGTCACAGCCCCAGCATTTT. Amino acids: CASRGQSQPQHF.

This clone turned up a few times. The CDR3 region has the DNA TGTGCCAGCAGTCGCAGTATAGTCGGGGCCCAGTACTTC. Protein sequence: CASSRSIVGAQYF. The chain is built from TRBV28 and TRBJ2-5; TRBD2 might be the D (5 bases). Germline V gene sequence: CDR1 MDHEN, CDR2 SYDVKM. The CDR3 has 13 amino acids. The V end lost 5 bases, the J end lost 9 bases, and 16 bases lay between the germline ends.

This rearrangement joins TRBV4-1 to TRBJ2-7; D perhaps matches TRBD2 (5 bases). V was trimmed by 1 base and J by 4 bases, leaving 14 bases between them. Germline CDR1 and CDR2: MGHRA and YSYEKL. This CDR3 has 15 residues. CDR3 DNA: TGCGCCAGCAGCCAAGCTCCCGGGGAGCAATACGAGCAGTACTTC. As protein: CASSQAPGEQYEQYF.

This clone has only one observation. The CDR3 here is CASSQGRDRANEKLFF. CDR3 nucleotide sequence: TGCGCCAGCAGCCAAGGGCGGGACAGAGCGAATGAAAAACTGTTTTTT. The genes are TRBV4-1 and TRBJ1-4; 7 bases map to TRBD1. The CDR3 length is 16 residues. Germline lookup yields CDR1 MGHRA and CDR2 YSYEKL. The V and J ends lost 1 base and 5 bases, in that order; junction bases with no gene match: 7.

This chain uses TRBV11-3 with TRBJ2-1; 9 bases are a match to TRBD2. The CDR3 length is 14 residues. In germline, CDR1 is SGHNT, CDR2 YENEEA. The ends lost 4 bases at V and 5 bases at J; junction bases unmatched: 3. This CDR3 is CASSSPSGDNEQFF. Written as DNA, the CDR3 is TGTGCCAGCAGCTCCCCTAGCGGGGACAATGAGCAGTTCTTC.

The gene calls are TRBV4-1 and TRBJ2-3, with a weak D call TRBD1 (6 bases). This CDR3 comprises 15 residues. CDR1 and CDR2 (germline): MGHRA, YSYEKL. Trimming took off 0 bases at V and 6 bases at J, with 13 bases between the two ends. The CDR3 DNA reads TGCGCCAGCAGCCAAGAGGGCAGGGGCAGGGATACGCAGTATTTT. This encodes CASSQEGRGRDTQYF.

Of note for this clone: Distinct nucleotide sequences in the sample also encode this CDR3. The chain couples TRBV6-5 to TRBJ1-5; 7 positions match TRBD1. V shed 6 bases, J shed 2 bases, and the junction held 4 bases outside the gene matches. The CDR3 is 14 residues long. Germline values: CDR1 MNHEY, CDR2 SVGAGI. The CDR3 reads CASSRDRGNQPQHF. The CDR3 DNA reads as TGTGCCAGCAGCCGCGACAGGGGCAATCAGCCCCAGCATTTT.

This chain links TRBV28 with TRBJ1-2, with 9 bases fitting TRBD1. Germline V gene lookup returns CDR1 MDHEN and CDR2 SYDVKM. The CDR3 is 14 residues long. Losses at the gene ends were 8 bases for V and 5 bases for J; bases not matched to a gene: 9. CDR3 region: CASQTGGADYGYTF. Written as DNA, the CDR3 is TGTGCCAGCCAAACAGGGGGCGCTGATTATGGCTACACCTTC.

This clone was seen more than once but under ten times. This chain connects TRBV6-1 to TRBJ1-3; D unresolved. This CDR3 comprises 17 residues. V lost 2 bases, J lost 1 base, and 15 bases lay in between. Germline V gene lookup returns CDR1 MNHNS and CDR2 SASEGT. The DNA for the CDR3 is TGTGCCAGCAGTGAAAGGAGGGCCGGCGGGTCTGGAAACACCATATATTTT. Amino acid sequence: CASSERRAGGSGNTIYF.

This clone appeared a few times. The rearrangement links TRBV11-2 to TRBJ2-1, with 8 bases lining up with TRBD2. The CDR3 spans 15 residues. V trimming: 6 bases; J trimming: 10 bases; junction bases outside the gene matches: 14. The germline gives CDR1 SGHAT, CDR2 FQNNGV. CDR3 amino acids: CASRLTSGPSEEQFF. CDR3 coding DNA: TGTGCCAGCAGGCTTACTAGCGGCCCATCGGAGGAGCAGTTCTTC.

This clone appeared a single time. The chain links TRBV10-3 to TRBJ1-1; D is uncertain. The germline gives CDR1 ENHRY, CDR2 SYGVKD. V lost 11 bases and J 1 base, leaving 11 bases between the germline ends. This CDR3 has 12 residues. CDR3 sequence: CASRAPNTEAFF. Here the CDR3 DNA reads TGTGCCTCGAGGGCCCCGAACACTGAAGCTTTCTTT.

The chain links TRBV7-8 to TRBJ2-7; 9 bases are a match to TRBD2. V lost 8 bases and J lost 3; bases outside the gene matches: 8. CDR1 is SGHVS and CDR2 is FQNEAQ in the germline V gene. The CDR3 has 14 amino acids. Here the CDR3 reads CASAAASGIYEQYF. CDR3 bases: TGTGCCAGCGCAGCGGCTAGCGGGATCTACGAGCAGTACTTC.

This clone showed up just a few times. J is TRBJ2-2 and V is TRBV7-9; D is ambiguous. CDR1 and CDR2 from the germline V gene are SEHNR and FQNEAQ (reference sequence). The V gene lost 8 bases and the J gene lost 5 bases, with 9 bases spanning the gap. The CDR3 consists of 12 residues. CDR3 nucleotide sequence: TGTGCCAGCGCCCCGACTACCGGGGAGCTGTTTTTT. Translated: CASAPTTGELFF.

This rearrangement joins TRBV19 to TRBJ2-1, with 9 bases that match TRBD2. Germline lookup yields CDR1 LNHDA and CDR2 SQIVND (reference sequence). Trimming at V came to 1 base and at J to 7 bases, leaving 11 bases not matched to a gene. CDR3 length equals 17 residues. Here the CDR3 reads CASSIGVASGAQNEQFF. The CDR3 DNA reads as TGTGCCAGTAGTATAGGGGTGGCTAGCGGGGCACAAAATGAGCAGTTCTTC.